These 3 T cell receptor beta chains came from one sample sequenced in a study of T cells in Graves' hyperthyroidism and ophthalmopathy. RNA transcripts were the template for amplifying TCR beta CDR3 regions. The HTBI primer set drove a first-round RT-PCR of the TCR CDR3. TCRdb processed the multiplex PCR reads anew with MiXCR; each CDR3 protein has one entry. The table includes about 270,000 distinct CDR3 sequences, around 24% detected once. The sequencing input was blood. Source of these receptors: a woman aged 35 to 49 with Graves' ophthalmopathy.

With regard to this clonotype: This may be a read error: a much more frequent sequence differs by one nucleotide. This rearrangement joins TRBV4-1 to TRBJ1-1; no clear D. The V end was cut by 0 bases, the J end by 11 bases, with 19 bases between. The CDR3 is 15 amino acids. Germline V gene lookup returns CDR1 MGHRA and CDR2 YSYEKL. CDR3 sequence reads: CASSQEGFRSSRAFF. The CDR3 DNA follows: TGCGCCAGCAGCCAAGAAGGATTTAGATCCTCTCGGGCTTTCTTT.

Ten or more counts support this clonotype. The V and J genes are TRBV19 and TRBJ2-7; the D gene is possibly TRBD1 (5 bases). Germline-derived CDR1 and CDR2 are LNHDA and SQIVND (reference sequence). This CDR3 has 13 residues. Trimming took off 4 bases at V and 3 bases at J, with 10 bases between the two ends. CDR3 residues: CASSKDNIYEQYF. DNA for the CDR3: TGTGCCAGTAGTAAGGACAACATCTACGAGCAGTACTTC.

At least ten counts were recorded for this clonotype. This sequence joins TRBV10-3 and TRBJ1-2; D is possibly TRBD1 (6 bases). CDR3 size: 13 residues. Germline assignment: CDR1 ENHRY and CDR2 SYGVKD. With 8 bases removed from V and 4 bases from J, the gap between germline ends came to 14 bases. Here the CDR3 DNA reads TGTGCCATCCTGGGAGGGGGGAGCTATGGCTACACCTTC. Its translation: CAILGGGSYGYTF.